These 6 T cell receptor beta chains originate from one sample sequenced in a study of T cells in Graves' hyperthyroidism and ophthalmopathy. Amplification targeted TCR beta CDR3 regions from RNA transcripts. HTBI primers were employed in a first-round RT-PCR of the TCR CDR3. MiXCR, run by TCRdb on the multiplex PCR reads, gives a single entry per CDR3 protein. Among hundreds of thousands of distinct CDR3 sequences listed, 16% were seen once. Specimen: blood. Receptors were obtained from a woman younger than 35 with Graves' hyperthyroidism.

This clonotype was counted at least ten times. The rearrangement joins TRBV20-1 to TRBJ2-1; no clear D. The CDR3 runs to 14 residues. V dropped 0 bases and J dropped 8 bases, with 14 bases sitting between them. Germline CDR1 and CDR2: DFQATT and SNEGSKA (reference sequence). The CDR3 nucleotides read TGCAGTGCTAGAGATCTGCCCCGTCTCTATGAGCAGTTCTTC. This codes for CSARDLPRLYEQFF.

This clonotype was recorded a few times. The V gene is TRBV11-1, the J gene TRBJ1-1, with D perhaps TRBD1 (5 bases). Germline V gene sequence: CDR1 SGHAT, CDR2 FQDESV (reference sequence). The CDR3 extends over 16 amino acids. Deletions cut 0 bases from V and 0 bases from J, with 11 bases between. The DNA for the CDR3 is TGTGCCAGCAGCTTAGCGCGAGGCAGGGTGAACACTGAAGCTTTCTTT. Translated, it gives CASSLARGRVNTEAFF.

CDR3 DNA: TGTGCCAGCAGTTTATTCACGACTAGCGGGGACTCCTACAATGAGCAGTTCTTC. Amino acid sequence: CASSLFTTSGDSYNEQFF. The V and J genes are TRBV27 and TRBJ2-1; 11 nucleotides match TRBD2. Trimming at V came to 1 base and at J to 0 bases, leaving 5 bases not matched to a gene. Germline V CDR1 and CDR2: MNHEY, SMNVEV (reference sequence). CDR3 length: 18 residues.

This CDR3 is CASSETGFRQPQHF. In nucleotides, the CDR3 is TGCGCCAGCAGCGAGACAGGGTTCAGGCAGCCCCAGCATTTT. The chain joins TRBV10-2 to TRBJ1-5; 7 bases are a match to TRBD1. Losses at the gene ends were 6 bases for V and 7 bases for J; bases not matched to a gene: 9. CDR1 and CDR2 from the germline V gene are WSHSY and SAAADI. The CDR3 has 14 amino acids.

As concerns this clonotype: A much larger clone sits a single nucleotide away, making a read error possible. The chain carries TRBV29-1 and TRBJ2-2; tentative D call: TRBD1 (5 bases). The J call may be mistaken, given a closer DNA end match to TRBJ1-1. The length of the CDR3 is 11 residues. Germline CDR1 is SQVTM and CDR2 is ANQGSEA. The CDR3 is CSVVGGRGAFF. In nucleotides, the CDR3 is TGCAGCGTTGTTGGGGGACGGGGCGCTTTCTTT.

Points on this clonotype: A single base separates this from a much larger clone, so it may be a read error. CDR3 in amino acids: CTTDRGEETQYF. The CDR3 DNA sequence: TGTACCACTGACAGGGGGGAAGAGACCCAGTACTTC. The chain carries TRBV7-9 and TRBJ2-5; 9 nucleotides match TRBD1. The CDR3 length is 12 residues. Germline values: CDR1 SEHNR, CDR2 FQNEAQ (reference sequence).